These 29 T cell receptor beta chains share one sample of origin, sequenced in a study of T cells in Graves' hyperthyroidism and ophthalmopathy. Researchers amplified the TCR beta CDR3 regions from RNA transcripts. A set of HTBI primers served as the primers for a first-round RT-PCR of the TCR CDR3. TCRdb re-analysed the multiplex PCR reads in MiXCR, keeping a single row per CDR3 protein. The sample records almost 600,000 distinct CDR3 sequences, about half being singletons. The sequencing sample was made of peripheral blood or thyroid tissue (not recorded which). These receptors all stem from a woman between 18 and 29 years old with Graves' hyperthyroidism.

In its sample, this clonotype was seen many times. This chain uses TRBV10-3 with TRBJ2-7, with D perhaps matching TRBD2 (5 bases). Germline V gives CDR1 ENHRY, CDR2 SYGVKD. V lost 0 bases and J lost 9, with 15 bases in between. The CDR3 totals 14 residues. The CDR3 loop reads CAISESGNTNAQYF. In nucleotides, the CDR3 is TGTGCCATCAGTGAGTCCGGGAATACCAATGCGCAGTACTTC.

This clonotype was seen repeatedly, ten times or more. CDR3 sequence reads: CASSLRQGGRSYGYTF. The CDR3 DNA reads TGTGCCAGCAGCTTGAGACAGGGGGGGCGCAGCTATGGCTACACCTTC. The gene calls are TRBV5-6 and TRBJ1-2; TRBD1 aligns across 9 bases. Losses at the gene ends were 1 base for V and 4 bases for J; bases not matched to a gene: 8. The CDR3 runs to 16 residues. CDR1 and CDR2 from the germline V gene are SGHDT and YYEEEE. The complete variable domain, with remaining parts taken from reference TRBV5-6 and TRBJ1-2, reads DAGVTQSPTHLIKTRGQQVTLRCSPKSGHDTVSWYQQALGQGPQFIFQYYEEEERQRGNFPDRFSGHQFPNYSSELNVNALLLGDSALYLCASSLRQGGRSYGYTFGSGTRLTVV.

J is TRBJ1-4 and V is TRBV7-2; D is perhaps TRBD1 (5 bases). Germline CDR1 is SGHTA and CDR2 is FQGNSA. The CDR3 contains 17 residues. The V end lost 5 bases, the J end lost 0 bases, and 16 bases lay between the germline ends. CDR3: CASSAGTSGPTNEKLFF. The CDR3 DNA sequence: TGTGCCAGCAGCGCAGGGACGAGCGGCCCAACTAATGAAAAACTGTTTTTT.

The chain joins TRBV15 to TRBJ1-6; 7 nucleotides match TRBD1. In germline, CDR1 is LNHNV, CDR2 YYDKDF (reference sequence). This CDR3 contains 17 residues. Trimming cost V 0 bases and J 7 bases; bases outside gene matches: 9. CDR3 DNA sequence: TGTGCCACCAGCAGAGACTTTATGGGGACAGCCAATTCACCCCTCCACTTT. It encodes CATSRDFMGTANSPLHF.

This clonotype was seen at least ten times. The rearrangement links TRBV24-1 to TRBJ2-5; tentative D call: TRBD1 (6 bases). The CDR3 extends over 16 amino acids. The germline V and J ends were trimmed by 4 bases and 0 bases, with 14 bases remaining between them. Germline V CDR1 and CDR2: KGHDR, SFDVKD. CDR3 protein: CATSDLDRANQETQYF. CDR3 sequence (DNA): TGTGCCACCAGTGACCTGGACAGAGCAAACCAAGAGACCCAGTACTTC.

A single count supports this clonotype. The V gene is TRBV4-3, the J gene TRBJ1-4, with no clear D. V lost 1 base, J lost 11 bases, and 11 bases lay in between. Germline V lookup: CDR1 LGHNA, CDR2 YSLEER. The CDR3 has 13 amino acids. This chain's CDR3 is CASSQVPGRKLFF. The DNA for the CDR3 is TGCGCCAGCAGCCAAGTGCCGGGAAGGAAACTGTTTTTT.

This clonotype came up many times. The chain's CDR3 is CASNMFMNTEAFF. DNA of the CDR3: TGTGCCAGCAATATGTTCATGAACACTGAAGCTTTCTTT. The genes are TRBV2 and TRBJ1-1; D call uncertain. The CDR3 extends over 13 amino acids. Germline V gene data show CDR1 as SNHLY and CDR2 as FYNNEI. The germline V and J ends were trimmed by 7 bases and 0 bases, with 9 bases remaining between them.

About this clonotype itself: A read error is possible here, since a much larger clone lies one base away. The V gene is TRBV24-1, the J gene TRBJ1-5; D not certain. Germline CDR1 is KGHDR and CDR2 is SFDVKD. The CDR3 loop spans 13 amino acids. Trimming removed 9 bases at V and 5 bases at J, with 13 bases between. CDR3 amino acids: CATGVGNYQPQHF. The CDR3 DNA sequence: TGTGCCACCGGAGTGGGTAACTATCAGCCCCAGCATTTT.

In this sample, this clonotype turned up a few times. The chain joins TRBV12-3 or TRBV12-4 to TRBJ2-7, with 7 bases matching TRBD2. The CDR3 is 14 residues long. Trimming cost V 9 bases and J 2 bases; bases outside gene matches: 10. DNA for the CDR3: TGTGCCAGTGGAGGGTCTAGCGGTACCTACGAGCAGTACTTC. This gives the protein CASGGSSGTYEQYF.

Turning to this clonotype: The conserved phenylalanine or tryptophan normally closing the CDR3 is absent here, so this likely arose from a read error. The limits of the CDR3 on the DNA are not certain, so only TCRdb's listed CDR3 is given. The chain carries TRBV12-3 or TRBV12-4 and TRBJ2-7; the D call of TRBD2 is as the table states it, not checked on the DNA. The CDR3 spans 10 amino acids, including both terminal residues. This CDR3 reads CASSALRLAG.

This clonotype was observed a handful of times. CDR3 in DNA: TGCGCCAGCGGTCTGGGGATGGGGTACAATGAGCAGTTCTTC. Encoded protein: CASGLGMGYNEQFF. This chain connects TRBV5-1 to TRBJ2-1; no firm D call. This CDR3 comprises 14 residues. With 7 bases removed from V and 4 bases from J, the gap between germline ends came to 15 bases. Germline lookup yields CDR1 SGHRS and CDR2 YFSETQ.

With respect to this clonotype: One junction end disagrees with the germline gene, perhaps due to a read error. This CDR3 reads CDSSGRDSSYNEQFF. CDR3 coding DNA: TGTGACAGCAGCGGTCGGGATTCTTCCTACAATGAGCAGTTCTTC. The chain has TRBV9 and TRBJ2-1, with D perhaps TRBD2 (5 bases). CDR3 length: 15 amino acids. Germline V gives CDR1 SGDLS, CDR2 YYNGEE.

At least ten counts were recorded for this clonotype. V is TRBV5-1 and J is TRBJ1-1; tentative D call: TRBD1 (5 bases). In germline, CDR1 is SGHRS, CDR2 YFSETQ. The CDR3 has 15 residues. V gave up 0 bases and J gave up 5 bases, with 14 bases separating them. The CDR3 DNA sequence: TGCGCCAGCAGCTTGGGAGAAGGGGTGTGGACTGAAGCTTTCTTT. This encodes CASSLGEGVWTEAFF. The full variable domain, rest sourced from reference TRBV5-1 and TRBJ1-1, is KAGVTQTPRYLIKTRGQQVTLSCSPISGHRSVSWYQQTPGQGLQFLFEYFSETQRNKGNFPGRFSGRQFSNSRSEMNVSTLELGDSALYLCASSLGEGVWTEAFFGQGTRLTVV.

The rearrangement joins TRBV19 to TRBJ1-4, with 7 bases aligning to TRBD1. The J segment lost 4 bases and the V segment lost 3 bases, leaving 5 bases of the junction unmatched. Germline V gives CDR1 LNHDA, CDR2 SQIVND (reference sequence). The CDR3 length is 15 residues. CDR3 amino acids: CASSIGQVNNEKLFF. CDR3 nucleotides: TGTGCCAGTAGTATCGGACAGGTTAATAATGAAAAACTGTTTTTT.

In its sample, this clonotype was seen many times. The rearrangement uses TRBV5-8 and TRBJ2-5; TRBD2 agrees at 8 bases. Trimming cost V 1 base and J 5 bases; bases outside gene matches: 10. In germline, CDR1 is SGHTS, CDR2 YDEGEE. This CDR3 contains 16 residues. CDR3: CASSLSVGGRRETQYF. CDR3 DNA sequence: TGTGCCAGCAGCTTGTCCGTCGGCGGGAGGAGGGAGACCCAGTACTTC.

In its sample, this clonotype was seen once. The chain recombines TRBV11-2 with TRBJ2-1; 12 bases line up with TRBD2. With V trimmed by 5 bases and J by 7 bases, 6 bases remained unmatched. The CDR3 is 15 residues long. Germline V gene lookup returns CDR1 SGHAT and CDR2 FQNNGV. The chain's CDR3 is CASSQTSGSGNEQFF. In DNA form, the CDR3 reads TGTGCCAGCAGCCAGACTAGCGGGAGTGGGAATGAGCAGTTCTTC.

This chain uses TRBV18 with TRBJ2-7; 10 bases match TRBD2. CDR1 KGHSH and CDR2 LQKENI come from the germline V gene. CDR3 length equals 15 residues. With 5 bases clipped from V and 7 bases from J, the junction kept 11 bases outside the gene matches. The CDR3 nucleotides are TGTGCCAGCTCATTCCAGGCCAGCGGGAGGGGTGAGCAGTACTTC. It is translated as CASSFQASGRGEQYF. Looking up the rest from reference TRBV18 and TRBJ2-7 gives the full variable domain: NAGVMQNPRHLVRRRGQEARLRCSPMKGHSHVYWYRQLPEEGLKFMVYLQKENIIDESGMPKERFSAEFPKEGPSILRIQQVVRGDSAAYFCASSFQASGRGEQYFGPGTRLTVT.

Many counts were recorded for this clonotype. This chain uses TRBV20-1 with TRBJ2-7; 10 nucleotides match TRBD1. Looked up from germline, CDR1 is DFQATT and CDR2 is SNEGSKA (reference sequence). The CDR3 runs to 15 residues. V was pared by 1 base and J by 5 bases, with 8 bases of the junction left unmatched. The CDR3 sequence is CSARGMTGGLDEQYF. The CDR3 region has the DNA TGCAGTGCTAGAGGTATGACAGGGGGCCTCGACGAGCAGTACTTC.

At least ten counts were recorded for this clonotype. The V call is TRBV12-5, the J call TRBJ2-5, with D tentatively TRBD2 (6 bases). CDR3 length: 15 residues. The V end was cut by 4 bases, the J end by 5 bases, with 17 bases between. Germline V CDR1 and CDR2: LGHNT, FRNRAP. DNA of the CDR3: TGTGCTAGTGGTTCCGGGGGTATGGTGGGGGAGACCCAGTACTTC. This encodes CASGSGGMVGETQYF.

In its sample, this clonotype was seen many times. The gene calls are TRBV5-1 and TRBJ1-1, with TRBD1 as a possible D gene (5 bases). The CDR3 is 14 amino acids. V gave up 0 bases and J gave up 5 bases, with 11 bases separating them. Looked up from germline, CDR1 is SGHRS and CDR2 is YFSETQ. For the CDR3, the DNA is TGCGCCAGCAGCTTGGAGGGGCTGGGGACTGAAGCTTTCTTT. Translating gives CASSLEGLGTEAFF.

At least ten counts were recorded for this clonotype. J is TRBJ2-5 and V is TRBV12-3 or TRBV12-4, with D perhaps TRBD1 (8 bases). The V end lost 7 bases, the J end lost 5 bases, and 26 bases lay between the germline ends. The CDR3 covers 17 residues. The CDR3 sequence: CASNKQGEGNEGETQYF. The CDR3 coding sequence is TGTGCCAGCAACAAACAGGGGGAGGGGAACGAGGGGGAGACCCAGTACTTC.

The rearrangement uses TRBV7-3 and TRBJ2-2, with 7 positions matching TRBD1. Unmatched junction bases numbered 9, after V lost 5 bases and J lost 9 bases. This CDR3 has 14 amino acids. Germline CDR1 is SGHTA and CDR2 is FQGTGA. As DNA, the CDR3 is TGTGCCAGCAGCGCACTCCAGGGGGAGTGGGAGCTGTTTTTT. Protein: CASSALQGEWELFF.

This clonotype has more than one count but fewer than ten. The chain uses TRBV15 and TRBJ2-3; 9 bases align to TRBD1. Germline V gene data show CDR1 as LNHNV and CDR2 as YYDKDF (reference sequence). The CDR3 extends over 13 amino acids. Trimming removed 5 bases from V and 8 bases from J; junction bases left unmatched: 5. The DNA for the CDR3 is TGTGCCACCAGCTGGGGACAGGGTGGTACGCAGTATTTT. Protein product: CATSWGQGGTQYF.

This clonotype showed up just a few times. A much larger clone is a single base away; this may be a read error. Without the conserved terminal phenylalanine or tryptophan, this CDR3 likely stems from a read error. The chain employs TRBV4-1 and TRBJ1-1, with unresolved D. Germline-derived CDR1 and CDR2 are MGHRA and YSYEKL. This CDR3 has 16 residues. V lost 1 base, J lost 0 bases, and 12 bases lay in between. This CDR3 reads CASSQGRYSMNTEAFS. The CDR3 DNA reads TGCGCCAGCAGCCAAGGACGGTATTCCATGAACACTGAAGCTTTCTCT.

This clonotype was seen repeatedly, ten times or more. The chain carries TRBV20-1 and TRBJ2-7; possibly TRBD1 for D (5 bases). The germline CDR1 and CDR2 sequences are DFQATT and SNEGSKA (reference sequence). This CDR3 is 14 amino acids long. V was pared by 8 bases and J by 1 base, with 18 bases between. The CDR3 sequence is CSPDHGATSYEQYF. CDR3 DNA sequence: TGCAGTCCCGACCATGGGGCCACATCCTACGAGCAGTACTTC.

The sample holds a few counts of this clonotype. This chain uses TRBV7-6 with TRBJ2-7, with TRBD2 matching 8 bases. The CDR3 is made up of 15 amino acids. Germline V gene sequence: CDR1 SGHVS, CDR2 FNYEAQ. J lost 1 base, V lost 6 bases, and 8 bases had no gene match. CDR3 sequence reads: CASSPREGGSYEQYF. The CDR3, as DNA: TGTGCCAGCAGTCCACGGGAGGGGGGATCCTACGAGCAGTACTTC.

As DNA, the CDR3 is TGTGCCAGCAGCTTAGCTGGGACTTGGGGGGAGACCCAGTACTTC. This gives the protein CASSLAGTWGETQYF. The chain carries TRBV7-2 and TRBJ2-5; possibly TRBD2 for D (6 bases). Trimming left V 0 bases short and J 5 bases short, with 13 bases between. The germline CDR1 and CDR2 sequences are SGHTA and FQGNSA. This CDR3 region has 15 residues.

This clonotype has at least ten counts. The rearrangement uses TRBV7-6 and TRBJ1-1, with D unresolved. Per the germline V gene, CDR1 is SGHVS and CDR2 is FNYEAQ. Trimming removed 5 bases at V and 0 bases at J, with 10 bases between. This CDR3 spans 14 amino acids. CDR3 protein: CASSTPGVNTEAFF. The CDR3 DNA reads TGTGCCAGCAGCACCCCAGGAGTGAACACTGAAGCTTTCTTT.

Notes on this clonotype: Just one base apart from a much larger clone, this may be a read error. CDR3 sequence: CSVEQEAQYF. The CDR3 DNA follows: TGCAGCGTTGAACAAGAGGCCCAGTACTTC. The chain recombines TRBV29-1 with TRBJ2-5; no reliable D call. The germline CDR1 and CDR2 sequences are SQVTM and ANQGSEA. The CDR3 contains 10 residues.